Listed below are T cell receptor beta chains from one sample, sequenced in a study of shared clonotypes between healthy human individuals. Sequenced by immunoSEQ multiplex PCR; TCRdb stores in-frame clones only, minus some. The sample records around 690,000 clones, 90% being singletons. Sequences were obtained from memory CD8+ T cells from PBMCs. These receptors were taken from a man between 18 and 35 years old in good health. Some clones in this sample may be carry-over from other donors' samples. CDR3s leave out the opening cysteine and the closing phenylalanine or tryptophan. A D gene is named only where the DNA matches it firmly. Some rows mark clone size as missing; the rest say once, few, many or name a class of expanded clone.

D: .; J: TRBJ2-7; V: TRBV9; size: .; CDR3: ASSPGDVYEQY
D: .; J: TRBJ1-1; V: TRBV10-3; size: .; CDR3: AISESRQTNTEAF
D: .; J: TRBJ2-7; V: TRBV19; size: .; CDR3: ASSKDGRGDEQY
D: .; J: TRBJ2-2; V: TRBV9; size: .; CDR3: ASSVNRGFSGELF
D: TRBD1; J: TRBJ2-1; V: TRBV29-1; size: .; CDR3: SVDARDRLNNEQF
D: TRBD1; J: TRBJ2-7; V: TRBV6-5; size: once; CDR3: ASSQGTAYEQY
D: TRBD2; J: TRBJ2-1; V: TRBV9; size: .; CDR3: ASSVGLAFDEQF
D: .; J: TRBJ1-2; V: TRBV29-1; size: .; CDR3: SVDWAGYGYT
D: .; J: TRBJ1-6; V: TRBV4-1; size: .; CDR3: ASSQGQANSPLH
D: TRBD1; J: TRBJ1-5; V: TRBV29-1; size: .; CDR3: SVDPYYFGTGGGQPQH
D: TRBD1; J: TRBJ2-2; V: TRBV4-1; size: .; CDR3: ASSLWDRGPGELF
D: .; J: TRBJ2-1; V: TRBV28; size: once; CDR3: ASSLGRVYYNEQF
D: .; J: TRBJ2-2; V: TRBV29-1; size: .; CDR3: SVVAAHTGELF
D: .; J: TRBJ2-7; V: TRBV7-6; size: .; CDR3: ASSLAGSSYEQY
D: .; J: TRBJ2-3; V: TRBV6-5; size: .; CDR3: ASSDLWETPDTQY
D: TRBD2; J: TRBJ2-2; V: TRBV6-5; size: .; CDR3: ASTLAGNTGELF
D: TRBD2; J: TRBJ2-6; V: TRBV27; size: .; CDR3: ASSPRNHDGRDPLTGANVLT
D: .; J: TRBJ1-1; V: TRBV19; size: .; CDR3: ASSIETVGENTEAF
D: TRBD2; J: TRBJ2-7; V: TRBV5-4; size: .; CDR3: ASSLGLADYEQY
D: .; J: TRBJ1-1; V: TRBV20-1; size: few; CDR3: SATMGTEAF
D: TRBD1; J: TRBJ1-2; V: TRBV7-9; size: .; CDR3: ASSFTQTGVGYT
D: .; J: TRBJ2-7; V: TRBV5-1; size: .; CDR3: ASSFGGSYEQY
D: TRBD2; J: TRBJ2-5; V: TRBV9; size: .; CDR3: ASSVPRSGGGREGETQY
D: .; J: TRBJ2-7; V: TRBV30; size: .; CDR3: AWSLMSKAEQY
D: .; J: TRBJ2-3; V: TRBV27; size: .; CDR3: ASSLSQSRTTDTQY
D: .; J: TRBJ2-1; V: TRBV27; size: .; CDR3: ASSLLLVGGYNEQF
D: .; J: TRBJ1-1; V: TRBV25-1; size: .; CDR3: ASSEYGVEAF
D: .; J: TRBJ1-1; V: TRBV13; size: .; CDR3: ASSLGAPPSRNTEAF
D: .; J: TRBJ2-3; V: TRBV15; size: .; CDR3: ATSRGRDDTQY
D: .; J: TRBJ1-2; V: TRBV19; size: .; CDR3: ASSPGRQYGYT
D: TRBD2; J: TRBJ2-7; V: TRBV5-4; size: once; CDR3: ASSPSGRPYEQY
D: .; J: TRBJ2-7; V: TRBV6-1; size: .; CDR3: ASSELRGLTPYEQY
D: .; J: TRBJ1-5; V: TRBV27; size: .; CDR3: ASSLLGVQPQH
D: TRBD2; J: TRBJ2-1; V: TRBV13; size: .; CDR3: ASSPPVAGGHNEQF
D: .; J: TRBJ1-3; V: TRBV9; size: .; CDR3: ASSVSGTQGNTIY
D: TRBD2; J: TRBJ2-7; V: TRBV28; size: .; CDR3: ASSLLGGRVPYEQY